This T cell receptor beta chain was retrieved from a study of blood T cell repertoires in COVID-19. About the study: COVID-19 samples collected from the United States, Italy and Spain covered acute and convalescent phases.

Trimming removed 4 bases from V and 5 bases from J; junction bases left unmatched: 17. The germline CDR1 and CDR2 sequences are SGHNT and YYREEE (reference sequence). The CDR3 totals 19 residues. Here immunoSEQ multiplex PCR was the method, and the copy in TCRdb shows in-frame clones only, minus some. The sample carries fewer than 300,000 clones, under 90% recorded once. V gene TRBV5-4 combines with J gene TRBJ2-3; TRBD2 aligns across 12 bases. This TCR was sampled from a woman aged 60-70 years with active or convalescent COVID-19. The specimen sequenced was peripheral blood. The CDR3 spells CASSPRLAGALLSGDTQYF. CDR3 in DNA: TGTGCCAGCAGCCCGAGACTAGCGGGGGCCCTATTGTCGGGAGATACGCAGTATTTT. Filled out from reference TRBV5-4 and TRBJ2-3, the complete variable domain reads ETGVTQSPTHLIKTRGQQVTLRCSSQSGHNTVSWYQQALGQGPQFIFQYYREEENGRGNFPPRFSGLQFPNYSSELNVNALELDDSALYLCASSPRLAGALLSGDTQYFGPGTRLTVL.